This paragraph covers one T cell receptor (beta chain) sequence. From germline, CDR1 is MDHEN and CDR2 SYDVKM. The J segment lost 7 bases and the V segment lost 5 bases, leaving 11 bases of the junction unmatched. The CDR3 has 15 residues. As handled by the study authors: Estimation of nucleated cell counts relied on the amplification of reference gene primers. The table came from immunoSEQ multiplex PCR; TCRdb's copy has only in-frame clones and leaves some out. The DNA was the basis for D and trimming; V, J and clone size are from that table. This sample yields around 300,000 clones, of which roughly 89% are seen a single time; roughly 4.3% belongs to the top ten. These data come from a study of blood T cell repertoires in COVID-19. The wider study: Sources were T cells, B-cell-depleted T cells, or PBMCs; the material itself was cDNA or gDNA.

Participant-reported clinical history was the basis for cohort assignment. The sequence came from a woman aged 18-30 years with acute COVID-19. Input material: PBMCs or T cells enriched from blood (not recorded which). The chain has TRBV28 and TRBJ1-2; 9 bases line up with TRBD1. Here the CDR3 reads CASSPRTGDGGGYTF. The CDR3 DNA reads as TGTGCCAGCAGTCCCAGGACAGGGGATGGGGGTGGCTACACCTTC.